This T cell receptor (beta chain) was sequenced during a study of Ad26.COV2.S vaccination and SARS-CoV-2 variants. Some clones are missing from TCRdb's copy, which holds only in-frame ones; the method was immunoSEQ multiplex PCR. The sample lists around 450,000 clones, about nine tenths occurring once. Sample treatment: 19 received Ad26.COV2.S at low or high dose, single or two shots; several received placebo; per-sample allocation not given. The samples were gathered on day 63 after the first injection of vaccine or placebo. The V end was cut by 1 base, the J end by 4 bases, with 5 bases between. CDR1 and CDR2 (germline): LGHDT, YNNKEL (reference sequence). This CDR3 spans 13 amino acids.

This sequence originates from a person between 18 and 60 years old who received the Ad26.COV2.S COVID-19 vaccine or a placebo. The sample in question was peripheral blood, obtained in a trial of Ad26.COV2.S vaccine versus placebo. V gene TRBV3-1 (or the pseudogene TRBV3-2) combines with J gene TRBJ2-1; D remains ambiguous. The CDR3 coding sequence is TGTGCCAGCAGCCAAGCGTTTTACAATGAGCAGTTCTTC. Encoded protein: CASSQAFYNEQFF.